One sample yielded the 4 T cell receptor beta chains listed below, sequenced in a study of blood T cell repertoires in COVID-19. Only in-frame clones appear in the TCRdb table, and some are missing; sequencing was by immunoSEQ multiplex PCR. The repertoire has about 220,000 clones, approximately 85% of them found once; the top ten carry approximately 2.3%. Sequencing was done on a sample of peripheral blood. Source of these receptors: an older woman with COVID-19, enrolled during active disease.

CDR3 region: CASRTGLAFQETQYF. For the CDR3, the DNA is TGTGCCAGCAGGACAGGACTAGCCTTCCAAGAGACCCAGTACTTC. J is TRBJ2-5 and V is TRBV6-5; 8 bases are shared with TRBD2. In germline, CDR1 is MNHEY, CDR2 SVGAGI. The CDR3 covers 15 residues. The ends lost 6 bases at V and 1 base at J; junction bases unmatched: 7.

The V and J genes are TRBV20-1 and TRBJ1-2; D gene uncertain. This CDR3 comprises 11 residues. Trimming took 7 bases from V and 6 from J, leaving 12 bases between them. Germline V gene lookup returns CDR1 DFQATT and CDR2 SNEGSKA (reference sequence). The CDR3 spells CSGDSGNGYTF. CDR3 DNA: TGCAGTGGCGACTCTGGTAATGGCTACACCTTC.

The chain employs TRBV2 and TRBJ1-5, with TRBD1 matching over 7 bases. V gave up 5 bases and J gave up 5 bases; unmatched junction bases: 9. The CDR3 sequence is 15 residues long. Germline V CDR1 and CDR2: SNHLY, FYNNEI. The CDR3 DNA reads TGTGCCAGCAGTTATACAGGGGTGGCGGATCAGCCCCAGCATTTT. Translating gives CASSYTGVADQPQHF.

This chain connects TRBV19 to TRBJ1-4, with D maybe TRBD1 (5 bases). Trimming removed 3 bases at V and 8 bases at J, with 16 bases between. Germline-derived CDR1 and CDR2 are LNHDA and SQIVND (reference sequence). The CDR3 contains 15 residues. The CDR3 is CASSIGLGLSEKLFF. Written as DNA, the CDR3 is TGTGCCAGTAGTATTGGGTTGGGACTATCCGAAAAACTGTTTTTT.